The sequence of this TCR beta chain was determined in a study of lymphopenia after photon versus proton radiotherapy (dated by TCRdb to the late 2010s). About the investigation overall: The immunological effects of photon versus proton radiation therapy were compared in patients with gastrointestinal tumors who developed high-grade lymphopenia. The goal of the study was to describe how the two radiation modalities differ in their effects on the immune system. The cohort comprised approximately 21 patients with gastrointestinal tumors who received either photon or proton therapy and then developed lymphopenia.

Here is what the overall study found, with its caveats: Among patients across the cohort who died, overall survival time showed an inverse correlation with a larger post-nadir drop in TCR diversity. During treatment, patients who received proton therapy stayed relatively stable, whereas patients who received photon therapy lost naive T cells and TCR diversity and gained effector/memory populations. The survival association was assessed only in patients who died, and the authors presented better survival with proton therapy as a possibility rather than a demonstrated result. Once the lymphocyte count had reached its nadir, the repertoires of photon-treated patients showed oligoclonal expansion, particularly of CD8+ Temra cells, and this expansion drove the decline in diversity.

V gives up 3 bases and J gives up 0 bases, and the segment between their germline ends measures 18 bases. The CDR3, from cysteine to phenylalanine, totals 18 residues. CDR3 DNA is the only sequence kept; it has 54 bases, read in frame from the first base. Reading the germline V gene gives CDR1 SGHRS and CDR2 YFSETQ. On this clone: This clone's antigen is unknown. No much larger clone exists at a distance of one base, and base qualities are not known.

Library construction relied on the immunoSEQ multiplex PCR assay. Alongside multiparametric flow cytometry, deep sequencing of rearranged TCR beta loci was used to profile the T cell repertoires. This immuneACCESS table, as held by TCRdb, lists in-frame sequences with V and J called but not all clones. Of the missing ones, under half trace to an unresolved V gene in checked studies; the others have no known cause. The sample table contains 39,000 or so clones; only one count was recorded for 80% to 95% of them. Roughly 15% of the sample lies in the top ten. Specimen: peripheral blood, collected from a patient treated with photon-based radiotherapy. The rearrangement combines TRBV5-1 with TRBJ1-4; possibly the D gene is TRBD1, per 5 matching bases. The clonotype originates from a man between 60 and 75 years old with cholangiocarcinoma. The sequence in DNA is TGCGCCAGCAGCTGGGACTGGGGGATGGGAGCAACTAATGAAAAACTGTTTTTT. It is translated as CASSWDWGMGATNEKLFF.